The 21 T cell receptor beta chains below all came from one sample that was sequenced in a study of T cell repertoires in cytomegalovirus infection. TCRdb recomputed calls from the reads with MiXCR, one row per CDR3 protein. The sample has under 30,000 distinct CDR3 sequences; more than 20% are singletons. Their recognized antigens are unknown. Sequencing was performed on CD8+ T cells from cultured PBMCs, taken from culture after CMV antigen stimulation. The source is a human donor in good health (CMV status not recorded). Some clones in this sample may be carry-over from other donors' samples.

This clonotype has more than one count but fewer than ten. The gene calls are TRBV20-1 and TRBJ2-7; D gene ambiguous. This CDR3 comprises 12 residues. Germline CDR1 DFQATT, CDR2 SNEGSKA (reference sequence). The germline V and J ends were trimmed by 3 bases and 0 bases, with 6 bases remaining between them. The CDR3 is CSASRTSYEQYF. The DNA for the CDR3 is TGCAGTGCTAGCCGGACCTCCTACGAGCAGTACTTC.

V usage is TRBV4-1 and J usage is TRBJ2-7; TRBD2 might be the D (5 bases). CDR3 length: 16 amino acids. The V end lost 3 bases, the J end lost 5 bases, and 20 bases lay between the germline ends. Germline loops: CDR1 MGHRA, CDR2 YSYEKL. Here the CDR3 reads CASSHRGDFGTDEQYF. Written as DNA, the CDR3 is TGCGCCAGCAGCCATCGGGGTGATTTTGGTACGGACGAGCAGTACTTC.

In this sample, this clonotype turned up many times. This sequence joins TRBV6-5 and TRBJ2-1; perhaps TRBD1 as D (5 bases). The V end lost 0 bases, the J end lost 6 bases, and 6 bases lay between the germline ends. This CDR3 contains 13 residues. The germline gives CDR1 MNHEY, CDR2 SVGAGI. The CDR3 loop is CASSYSQGNEQFF. The CDR3 DNA follows: TGTGCCAGCAGTTACTCGCAGGGCAATGAGCAGTTCTTC.

V gene TRBV5-5 combines with J gene TRBJ1-5, with D unclear. Trimming took off 0 bases at V and 1 base at J, with 17 bases between the two ends. Germline V CDR1 and CDR2: SGHKS, YYEKEE (reference sequence). The CDR3 extends over 18 amino acids. As DNA, the CDR3 is TGTGCCAGCAGCTTGGCCCACATCGTTGGGTTGAGCAATCAGCCCCAGCATTTT. Translated: CASSLAHIVGLSNQPQHF. The full variable domain, its missing parts supplied by reference TRBV5-5 and TRBJ1-5, is DAGVTQSPTHLIKTRGQQVTLRCSPISGHKSVSWYQQVLGQGPQFIFQYYEKEERGRGNFPDRFSARQFPNYSSELNVNALLLGDSALYLCASSLAHIVGLSNQPQHFGDGTRLSIL.

This clonotype was recorded many times. The V and J genes are TRBV7-6 and TRBJ1-6; 9 nucleotides agree with TRBD1. The germline CDR1 and CDR2 sequences are SGHVS and FNYEAQ. Unmatched junction bases numbered 3, after V lost 5 bases and J lost 4 bases. The length of the CDR3 is 15 residues. CDR3 DNA: TGTGCCAGCAGCAGCGGGACAGGGTATAATTCACCCCTCCACTTT. Residues: CASSSGTGYNSPLHF.

The chain couples TRBV19 to TRBJ2-1; TRBD1 or TRBD2 may be the D gene (5 bases each). Between the trimmed V and J ends, which lost 3 bases and 3 bases, there was a span of 9 bases. The CDR3 extends over 14 amino acids. CDR1 is LNHDA and CDR2 is SQIVND in the germline V gene (reference sequence). The CDR3 region has the DNA TGTGCCAGTAGTATGGGACCTTACTACAATGAGCAGTTCTTC. Its protein is CASSMGPYYNEQFF.

The gene calls are TRBV5-1 and TRBJ2-7; TRBD1 matches at 7 bases. The CDR3 is 14 amino acids. Per the germline V gene, CDR1 is SGHRS and CDR2 is YFSETQ. V was clipped by 1 base and J by 1 base; unmatched bases: 2. CDR3 bases: TGCGCCAGCAGCTTGACAGGGGAGTCCTACGAGCAGTACTTC. Its protein is CASSLTGESYEQYF. Combining the CDR3 with reference TRBV5-1 and TRBJ2-7 gives the whole variable domain KAGVTQTPRYLIKTRGQQVTLSCSPISGHRSVSWYQQTPGQGLQFLFEYFSETQRNKGNFPGRFSGRQFSNSRSEMNVSTLELGDSALYLCASSLTGESYEQYFGPGTRLTVT.

There are many counts of this clonotype. CDR3 protein: CASSLTGETQYF. Written as DNA, the CDR3 is TGTGCCAGCAGTTTGACCGGGGAGACCCAGTACTTC. J is TRBJ2-5 and V is TRBV6-6; D not resolved. Germline assignment: CDR1 MNHNY and CDR2 SVGAGI (reference sequence). The CDR3 consists of 12 residues. The V end was cut by 4 bases, the J end by 5 bases, with 8 bases between.

This clonotype was observed at least ten times. The gene calls are TRBV19 and TRBJ1-5, with 8 positions matching TRBD1. The CDR3 is 15 residues long. Germline V lookup: CDR1 LNHDA, CDR2 SQIVND (reference sequence). Germline trimming cut 0 bases from V and 6 bases from J; bases unmatched to any gene: 4. This CDR3 reads CASSIDGQGFQPQHF. CDR3 DNA sequence: TGTGCCAGTAGTATAGACGGACAGGGCTTTCAGCCCCAGCATTTT.

This clonotype was detected only a few times. The chain has TRBV24-1 and TRBJ2-7; D may be TRBD1 (6 bases). Germline CDR1 KGHDR, CDR2 SFDVKD. CDR3 length: 15 amino acids. Trimming took off 3 bases at V and 6 bases at J, with 17 bases between the two ends. For the CDR3, the DNA is TGTGCCACCAGTGATACGAAATCCGGACAGTCCGAGCAGTACTTC. Translated, it gives CATSDTKSGQSEQYF.

V usage is TRBV4-1 and J usage is TRBJ2-5; D might be TRBD2 (5 bases). CDR1 and CDR2 (germline): MGHRA, YSYEKL. The CDR3 spans 15 residues. V was clipped by 3 bases and J by 3 bases, with 14 bases between them. CDR3 residues: CASSHPRGSEETQYF. CDR3 DNA sequence: TGCGCCAGCAGCCACCCTCGAGGGTCGGAAGAGACCCAGTACTTC.

The gene calls are TRBV6-2 or TRBV6-3 and TRBJ1-5; 7 positions agree with TRBD1. V shed 4 bases and J 4 bases; nucleotides not matched to a gene: 13. The CDR3 runs to 17 residues. Germline CDR1 and CDR2: MNHEY and SVGEGT. The CDR3 DNA reads TGTGCCAGCAGTTCAGAATACAGGGGTTTATGGAATCAGCCCCAGCATTTT. It is translated as CASSSEYRGLWNQPQHF.

The chain combines TRBV2 with TRBJ1-5; 9 positions agree with TRBD1. Unmatched junction bases numbered 5, after V lost 6 bases and J lost 5 bases. CDR1 SNHLY and CDR2 FYNNEI come from the germline V gene. The CDR3 runs to 14 residues. As DNA, the CDR3 is TGTGCCAGCAGCGATGGACAGGGGCATCAGCCCCAGCATTTT. Its translation is CASSDGQGHQPQHF.

The genes are TRBV6-1 and TRBJ1-4; D not resolved. Germline V CDR1 and CDR2: MNHNS, SASEGT. V was trimmed by 6 bases and J by 4 bases, leaving 15 bases between them. This CDR3 is 15 amino acids long. The CDR3 region has the DNA TGTGCCAGCAGGGGCCGGGGTCAGATTAATGAAAAACTGTTTTTT. Its protein is CASRGRGQINEKLFF.

In this sample, this clonotype turned up a few times. The CDR3, as DNA: TGCGCCAGCAGCTTGGGGGCAGGCCCAGGCTACACCTTC. It is translated as CASSLGAGPGYTF. The J gene is TRBJ1-2, the V gene TRBV5-1; D gene unclear. Germline V lookup: CDR1 SGHRS, CDR2 YFSETQ. Trimming took 0 bases from V and 8 from J, leaving 11 bases between them. The CDR3 spans 13 residues.

The chain recombines TRBV5-1 with TRBJ1-4; the match to TRBD1 covers 9 bases. Losses at the gene ends were 4 bases for V and 2 bases for J; bases not matched to a gene: 3. Per the germline V gene, CDR1 is SGHRS and CDR2 is YFSETQ. The CDR3 totals 15 residues. Here the CDR3 DNA reads TGCGCCAGCAGCCCACAGGGGGCCACTAATGAAAAACTGTTTTTT. It is translated as CASSPQGATNEKLFF.

This clonotype was seen many times. The chain recombines TRBV7-9 with TRBJ2-1, with TRBD1 matching over 8 bases. The CDR3 has 16 residues. The germline V gene encodes CDR1 SEHNR and CDR2 FQNEAQ (reference sequence). With 4 bases clipped from V and 0 bases from J, the junction kept 5 bases outside the gene matches. CDR3 protein: CASSSDRASSYNEQFF. The CDR3 DNA is TGTGCCAGCAGCTCGGACAGGGCAAGCTCCTACAATGAGCAGTTCTTC.

J is TRBJ2-3 and V is TRBV7-9, with a tentative D call TRBD1 (5 bases). Per the germline V gene, CDR1 is SEHNR and CDR2 is FQNEAQ (reference sequence). Trimming stripped 1 base from V and 9 bases from J, with 8 bases between. The CDR3 spans 12 residues. The CDR3 coding sequence is TGTGCCAGCAGCTTAGTGGGGCGGACGCAGTATTTT. It yields the protein CASSLVGRTQYF.

At least ten counts were recorded for this clonotype. The chain is built from TRBV7-6 and TRBJ2-2; no reliable D call. Germline V gene lookup returns CDR1 SGHVS and CDR2 FNYEAQ. The CDR3 consists of 14 residues. With 3 bases removed from V and 3 bases from J, the gap between germline ends came to 8 bases. The chain's CDR3 is CASSFRLHTGELFF. The CDR3 region has the DNA TGTGCCAGCAGCTTCCGGTTGCACACCGGGGAGCTGTTTTTT.

This clonotype was detected only a few times. The CDR3 DNA is TGTGCCAGCAGCTTACAATACGGGAAGGGGTACGAGCAGTACTTC. This translates into CASSLQYGKGYEQYF. The chain recombines TRBV7-9 with TRBJ2-7; D may be TRBD1 or TRBD2 (5 bases each). Trimming removed 2 bases from V and 4 bases from J, with 15 bases in between. The CDR3 runs 15 residues. The germline gives CDR1 SEHNR, CDR2 FQNEAQ (reference sequence).

The V gene is TRBV9, the J gene TRBJ1-3; possible D gene TRBD1, 5 bases. Germline CDR1 and CDR2: SGDLS and YYNGEE. The CDR3 length is 15 residues. V was cut by 2 bases and J by 4 bases, with 13 bases left in between. The DNA for the CDR3 is TGTGCCAGCAGCGTTTTCGGGACGGAAGGAAACACCATATATTTT. Translation: CASSVFGTEGNTIYF.